Sequencing of this T cell receptor beta chain was carried out in a study of cytomegalovirus exposure and HLA in healthy donors. General study results and limits: A previous analysis found most TCR beta V segments productive roughly 87% or roughly 30% of the time.

CDR1 and CDR2 (germline): SGHTA, FQGNSA. The CDR3 extends over 13 amino acids. V dropped 5 bases and J dropped 2 bases, with 8 bases sitting between them. Each donor was healthy, and each was a bone marrow donor. When sampled, the donors appeared nominally healthy, though they likely had unrecorded immune exposures. Turning to this clone: Antigen unknown.

PCR was performed using 60 Vbeta and 13 Jbeta primers. Libraries were prepared by immunoSEQ multiplex PCR; TCRdb keeps only in-frame clonotypes and omits some of them. The table has under 200,000 clones, about 70% seen once. The TCR was taken from a woman aged 25 to 39 in good health and CMV-seronegative. The chain has TRBV7-2 and TRBJ2-3; D gene ambiguous. Material for sequencing was PBMCs. The CDR3 sequence is CASSGQVTDTQYF. The CDR3 DNA is TGTGCCAGCAGCGGGCAGGTCACAGATACGCAGTATTTT.